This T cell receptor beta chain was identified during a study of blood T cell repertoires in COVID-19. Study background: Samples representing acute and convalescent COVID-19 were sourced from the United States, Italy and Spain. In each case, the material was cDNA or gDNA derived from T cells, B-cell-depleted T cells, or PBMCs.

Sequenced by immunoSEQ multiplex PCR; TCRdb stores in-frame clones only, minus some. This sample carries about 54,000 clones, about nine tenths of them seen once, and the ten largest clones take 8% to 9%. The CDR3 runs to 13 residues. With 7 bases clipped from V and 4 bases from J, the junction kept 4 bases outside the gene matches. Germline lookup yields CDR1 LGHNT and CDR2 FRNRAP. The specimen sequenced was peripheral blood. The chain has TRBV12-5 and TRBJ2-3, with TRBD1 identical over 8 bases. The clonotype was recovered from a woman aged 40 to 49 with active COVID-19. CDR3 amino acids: CASDKDRADTQYF. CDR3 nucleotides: TGTGCTAGTGATAAGGACAGGGCAGATACGCAGTATTTT.